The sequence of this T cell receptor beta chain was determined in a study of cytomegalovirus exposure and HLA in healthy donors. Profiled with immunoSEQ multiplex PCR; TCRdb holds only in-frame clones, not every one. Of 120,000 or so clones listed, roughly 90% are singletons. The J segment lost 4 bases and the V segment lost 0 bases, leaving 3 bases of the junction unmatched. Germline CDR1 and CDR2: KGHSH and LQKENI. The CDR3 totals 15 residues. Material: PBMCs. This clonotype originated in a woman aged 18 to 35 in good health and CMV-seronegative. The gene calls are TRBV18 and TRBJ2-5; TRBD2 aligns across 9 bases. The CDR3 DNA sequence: TGTGCCAGCTCACCACCGGGACTAGCCCGAGAGACCCAGTACTTC. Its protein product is CASSPPGLARETQYF.